A selection of T cell receptor beta chains follows, all from one sample in a study of blood T cell repertoires in COVID-19. Only in-frame clones appear in the TCRdb table, and some are missing; sequencing was by immunoSEQ multiplex PCR. Counted here are 200,000 to 250,000 clones, approximately 80% occurring once; the ten biggest clones make up 7.5%. Sequencing was performed on peripheral blood. These receptors were taken from an elderly woman with COVID-19, enrolled during active disease. Each CDR3 is given with its conserved first and last residue. The D gene is left open where the match is weak. A clone size is listed for some rows: how often the clone was seen (once, few, many), or a class if it is expanded.

-	TRBV3-1/TRBV3-2	TRBJ1-1	-	TGTGCCAGCAGCCCAAGAGGAGGTGCGGACACTGAAGCTTTCTTT	CASSPRGGADTEAFF
-	TRBV18	TRBJ2-1	once	TGTGCCAGCTCACCACCCACGACTAGCTACAATGAGCAGTTCTTC	CASSPPTTSYNEQFF
TRBD2	TRBV29-1	TRBJ2-7	-	TGCAGCGTTGAGGGACTAGCGGGAGCGCGCTACGAGCAGTACTTC	CSVEGLAGARYEQYF
TRBD2	TRBV10-2	TRBJ2-5	once	TGCGCCAGCTCGGACCCGACTAGCGGCAAAGAGACCCAGTACTTC	CASSDPTSGKETQYF
TRBD1	TRBV7-2	TRBJ2-5	-	TGTGCCAGCAGCTTAAATCCGGGACAGCGTTGGACCCAGTACTTC	CASSLNPGQRWTQYF
-	TRBV6-5	TRBJ1-2	-	TGTGCCAGCAGCCGGGTCGAATACACCTTC	CASSRVEYTF
TRBD2	TRBV7-2	TRBJ2-3	-	TGTGCCAGCAGCCCGCCCGGACTAGCAACAGATACGCAGTATTTT	CASSPPGLATDTQYF
TRBD1	TRBV4-3	TRBJ1-2	few	TGCGCCAGCAGCCAAGGGGACAGCCGTTTATCCTTC	CASSQGDSRLSF
-	TRBV11-2	TRBJ2-5	-	TGTGCCAGCAGCCGAGGGGAGACCCAGTACTTC	CASSRGETQYF
-	TRBV6-6	TRBJ1-4	-	TGTGCCAGCGGAAAAACAGCTAATGAAAAACTGTTTTTT	CASGKTANEKLFF
TRBD2	TRBV6-2/TRBV6-3	TRBJ2-3	once	TGTGCCAGCAGTCTCCCTAGCGGGGGGGCAGATACGCAGTATTTT	CASSLPSGGADTQYF
TRBD2	TRBV5-1	TRBJ2-1	-	TGCGCCAGCATGTTGGGTGAACGGGAGCGGGGCAATGAGCAGTTCTTC	CASMLGERERGNEQFF
-	TRBV7-2	TRBJ1-1	-	TGTGCCAGCAGCTTGGACTCCTACACTGAAGCTTTCTTT	CASSLDSYTEAFF
TRBD1	TRBV6-5	TRBJ1-6	-	TGTGCCAGCAGTTACTCCCGACAGGGTTATAATTCACCCCTCCACTTT	CASSYSRQGYNSPLHF
-	TRBV10-2	TRBJ1-2	-	TGCGCCAGCTCGTCATCAGGGCGTAACTATGGCTACACCTTC	CASSSSGRNYGYTF
TRBD2	TRBV28	TRBJ2-2	once	TGTGCCAGCAGTGGAGGGGTGTTAGCGGGCCCCGGGGAGCTGTTTTTT	CASSGGVLAGPGELFF
TRBD1	TRBV5-1	TRBJ1-1	few	TGCGCCAGCAGCTCGACAGGGGAGAACACTGAAGCTTTCTTT	CASSSTGENTEAFF
-	TRBV4-3	TRBJ1-2	-	TGCGCCAGCAGCCAAGGTTACAGGGAGGGTGGCTACACCTTC	CASSQGYREGGYTF
-	TRBV11-2	TRBJ1-1	-	TGTGCCAGCAGCCCTCCCCGGCCAGGCATGAACACTGAAGCTTTCTTT	CASSPPRPGMNTEAFF
TRBD2	TRBV29-1	TRBJ2-3	few	TGCAGCGTTGTTCCATGGGTGAGACAGCGGGGAAGGGATACGCAGTATTTT	CSVVPWVRQRGRDTQYF
-	TRBV24-1	TRBJ2-1	-	TGTGCCACCAGTGAATCCGGGACAGGAGCGGGAAATGAGCAGTTCTTC	CATSESGTGAGNEQFF
TRBD1	TRBV4-1	TRBJ1-3	-	TGCGCCAGCAGCCAGACAGGGGGCTCTGGAAACACCATATATTTT	CASSQTGGSGNTIYF
-	TRBV2	TRBJ1-1	-	TGTGCCAGCAACCCGCCAGTCATGAACACTGAAGCTTTCTTT	CASNPPVMNTEAFF
-	TRBV28	TRBJ2-1	-	TGTGCCAGCAGTTCTCCTAGACGAGGTTACTATGAGCAGTTCTTC	CASSSPRRGYYEQFF
-	TRBV5-5	TRBJ2-4	-	TGTGCCAGCAGCTTGTCGTTGTTTGAAAACATTCAGTACTTC	CASSLSLFENIQYF
-	TRBV2	TRBJ1-5	-	TGTGCCACCAGAGCAGGGGATTATAGCAATCAGCCCCAGCATTTT	CATRAGDYSNQPQHF
TRBD1	TRBV10-1	TRBJ1-5	many	TGCGCCATTCGGTCCGAGTTGTTGGGACAGGGTAATCAGCCCCAGCATTTT	CAIRSELLGQGNQPQHF
-	TRBV6-5	TRBJ1-2	once	TGTGCCAGCAGTTACTCGCAGGGGTCCGCCGCCTATGGCTACACCTTC	CASSYSQGSAAYGYTF
TRBD2	TRBV7-9	TRBJ2-5	few	TGTGCCAGCAGCCGTACCGGGGGGTTAGATAAAGAGACCCAGTACTTC	CASSRTGGLDKETQYF
-	TRBV28	TRBJ1-2	-	TGTGCCAGCGCGACGGGATTCGGCTATGGCTACACCTTC	CASATGFGYGYTF
TRBD1	TRBV2	TRBJ1-2	-	TGTGCCAGCAGTGCAGGGGGGAACTATGGCTACACCTTC	CASSAGGNYGYTF
TRBD2	TRBV6-5	TRBJ2-5	-	TGTGCCAGCATGGGCGGGGGGGCCATAGAGACCCAGTACTTC	CASMGGGAIETQYF
-	TRBV5-1	TRBJ1-1	-	TGCGCCAGCAGCTTGGGGGACATTTCCACTGAAGCTTTCTTT	CASSLGDISTEAFF
-	TRBV19	TRBJ1-1	-	TGTGCCAGTAGTCCCTTCTTGAACACTGAAGCTTTCTTT	CASSPFLNTEAFF
TRBD1	TRBV18	TRBJ1-4	once	TGTGCCAGCTCACCGACAGGGAGTGAAAAACTGTTTTTT	CASSPTGSEKLFF
TRBD1	TRBV30	TRBJ1-6	-	TGTGCCTGGAGTGGGACAGGGGTTTCACCCCTCCACTTT	CAWSGTGVSPLHF
TRBD2	TRBV5-1	TRBJ2-5	-	TGCGCCAGCAGCGCAGCGGGGCCCCCGGAGACCCAGTACTTC	CASSAAGPPETQYF
TRBD1	TRBV5-5	TRBJ2-6	-	TGTGCCAGCAGCCTTTTACCGGGACAGGGGGCGTCTGGGGCCAACGTCCTGACTTTC	CASSLLPGQGASGANVLTF
-	TRBV5-1	TRBJ1-2	once	TGCGCCAGCAGCCCGAACACCTATGGCTACACCTTC	CASSPNTYGYTF
TRBD1	TRBV6-6	TRBJ1-3	few	TGTGCCAGCAGTCCCCGGGACAGAGGAGGAAACACCATATATTTT	CASSPRDRGGNTIYF
-	TRBV19	TRBJ2-7	once	TGTGCCAGTAGTATTGGCAGGTCTAACTACGAGCAGTACTTC	CASSIGRSNYEQYF
TRBD1	TRBV3-1/TRBV3-2	TRBJ1-1	-	TGTGCCAGCAGCCAAGGGACAGGGGAAGCTTTCTTT	CASSQGTGEAFF
-	TRBV2	TRBJ1-6	few	TGTGCCAGCAGTGACCGGTATTCACCCCTCCACTTT	CASSDRYSPLHF
-	TRBV18	TRBJ1-1	-	TGTGCCAGCTCAAAGCAAGAGAACACTGAAGCTTTCTTT	CASSKQENTEAFF
-	TRBV11-3	TRBJ2-3	-	TGTGCCAGCAGTTCCGAACTAGCAGATACGCAGTATTTT	CASSSELADTQYF
-	TRBV7-6	TRBJ1-1	-	TGTGCCAGCAGCCAGGGACAGAACACTGAAGCTTTCTTT	CASSQGQNTEAFF
-	TRBV18	TRBJ1-1	-	TGTGCCAGCTCACCTAGCGCCCCGGGGGGCACTGAAGCTTTCTTT	CASSPSAPGGTEAFF
TRBD1	TRBV18	TRBJ1-5	once	TGTGCCAGCTCACCTCAGGGGGCCGCTCAGCCCCAGCATTTT	CASSPQGAAQPQHF
TRBD1	TRBV18	TRBJ1-6	few	TGTGCCAGCTCAGCGGGGACAGTGGGGCCCCTCCACTTT	CASSAGTVGPLHF
TRBD2	TRBV27	TRBJ2-3	-	TGTGCCAGCAGTTCCCCTAGCGGAAGCACAGATACGCAGTATTTT	CASSSPSGSTDTQYF
TRBD1	TRBV19	TRBJ2-2	-	TGTGCCAGTAGTATAGATCTTAGGGGGCCCGGGGAGCTGTTTTTT	CASSIDLRGPGELFF
-	TRBV6-2/TRBV6-3	TRBJ1-1	-	TGTGCCAGCAGCACCAGGCTGGACACTGAAGCTTTCTTT	CASSTRLDTEAFF
-	TRBV25-1	TRBJ2-2	-	TGTGCCAGCAGTGAATGGGGGCAGGGGCTCACCGGGGAGCTGTTTTTT	CASSEWGQGLTGELFF
-	TRBV28	TRBJ1-5	-	TGTGCCAGCAGTTCCATACCCGGAGATAGCAATCAGCCCCAGCATTTT	CASSSIPGDSNQPQHF
TRBD1	TRBV5-8	TRBJ1-6	few	TGTGCCAGCAGCCTGGGACAGGCCTATAATTCACCCCTCCACTTT	CASSLGQAYNSPLHF
-	TRBV30	TRBJ1-2	-	TGTGCCTGGAGTGTACAGGGAAGCTATGGCTACACCTTC	CAWSVQGSYGYTF
-	TRBV7-3	TRBJ1-2	-	TGTGCCAGCAGCTTAAAACAGGGCCATGGCTACACCTTC	CASSLKQGHGYTF
TRBD2	TRBV24-1	TRBJ2-1	-	TGTGCCACCAGTGATTCCGTTGGTAGCGGGAGCGTCGGTGAGCAGTTCTTC	CATSDSVGSGSVGEQFF
TRBD1	TRBV3-1/TRBV3-2	TRBJ1-2	-	TGTGCCAGCAGCCAAGCTTACAGGGGGATCTATGGCTACACCTTC	CASSQAYRGIYGYTF